A single sample is the source of the 9 T cell receptor beta chains below, sequenced in a study of T cell responses to AZD1222 COVID-19 vaccine. Generated by immunoSEQ multiplex PCR, the TCRdb table keeps only in-frame clones and is missing some. Of more than 100,000 clones in the sample, approximately 89% were seen once. Sequencing used peripheral blood, obtained on day 0 of AZD1222 vaccination. The receptors here all came from an adult in good health.

This clone was seen more than once but under ten times. The chain links TRBV30 to TRBJ1-3; the D is unclear. The CDR3 contains 12 residues. CDR1 GTSNPN and CDR2 SVGIG come from the germline V gene (reference sequence). The CDR3 region is CAYKHSGNTIYF. CDR3 sequence (DNA): TGTGCGTACAAACACTCTGGAAACACCATATATTTT.

The chain combines TRBV7-2 with TRBJ2-3; D is possibly TRBD1 (6 bases). CDR1 is SGHTA, CDR2 FQGNSA, per germline. The CDR3 has 13 amino acids. Trimming left V 1 base short and J 15 bases short, with 17 bases between. Here the CDR3 reads CASSLDDRPPNYF. DNA of the CDR3: TGTGCCAGCAGCTTAGATGACAGGCCTCCTAATTATTTT.

The gene calls are TRBV4-1 and TRBJ1-5; no firm D call. V was pared by 4 bases and J by 3 bases, with 13 bases between. Germline CDR1 MGHRA, CDR2 YSYEKL. This CDR3 has 15 residues. The CDR3 nucleotides read TGCGCCAGCAGCCCCCTGGGGTTAAACAATCAGCCCCAGCATTTT. Translating it yields CASSPLGLNNQPQHF.

The chain's CDR3 is CASSRGTGAREQYF. The CDR3 DNA follows: TGTGCCAGCAGCCGGGGGACAGGGGCTCGCGAGCAGTACTTC. The V and J genes are TRBV16 and TRBJ2-7, with 10 bases aligning to TRBD1. V trimming: 4 bases; J trimming: 6 bases; junction bases outside the gene matches: 6. The CDR3 runs to 14 residues. Germline CDR1 is KGHSY and CDR2 is FQNENV.

The chain recombines TRBV5-1 with TRBJ2-1; D may be TRBD1 (5 bases). The CDR3 is 12 amino acids. Germline-derived CDR1 and CDR2 are SGHRS and YFSETQ. Trimming cost V 0 bases and J 9 bases, with 7 bases left between them. In DNA form, the CDR3 reads TGCGCCAGCAGCTTGGATAGGGGTGAGCAGTTCTTC. Translating it yields CASSLDRGEQFF.

This chain joins TRBV5-5 and TRBJ2-5; 11 bases align to TRBD2. Germline CDR1 reads SGHKS; CDR2 reads YYEKEE (reference sequence). Trimming took 0 bases from V and 4 from J; bases not matched to a gene: 8. The CDR3 has 17 residues. The CDR3 DNA reads as TGTGCCAGCAGCTTGGGCGATAGCGGGGGGGCCTCAGAGACCCAGTACTTC. Protein sequence: CASSLGDSGGASETQYF.

This clone was found once. V and J are TRBV5-1 and TRBJ1-5, with D unresolved. CDR3 length: 11 amino acids. CDR1 SGHRS and CDR2 YFSETQ come from the germline V gene. Trimming shortened V by 5 bases and J by 7 bases, and 7 bases separated the two germline ends. The CDR3 is CASRPGQPQHF. Written as DNA, the CDR3 is TGCGCCAGCAGACCTGGCCAGCCCCAGCATTTT. The complete variable domain, with remaining parts taken from reference TRBV5-1 and TRBJ1-5, reads KAGVTQTPRYLIKTRGQQVTLSCSPISGHRSVSWYQQTPGQGLQFLFEYFSETQRNKGNFPGRFSGRQFSNSRSEMNVSTLELGDSALYLCASRPGQPQHFGDGTRLSIL.

The chain recombines TRBV5-4 with TRBJ1-1; a possible D gene is TRBD1 (5 bases). CDR1 and CDR2 from the germline V gene are SGHNT and YYREEE (reference sequence). The CDR3 sequence is 16 residues long. The V and J ends lost 3 bases and 7 bases respectively, with 22 bases between them. CDR3: CASSYATGDLGDEAFF. The CDR3 DNA reads as TGTGCCAGCAGCTATGCGACGGGGGATTTAGGGGATGAAGCTTTCTTT.

This clone was recorded once. The chain links TRBV6-5 to TRBJ1-6; TRBD1 might be the D (5 bases). V lost 0 bases and J lost 7, with 13 bases in between. Per the germline V gene, CDR1 is MNHEY and CDR2 is SVGAGI. The CDR3 contains 16 residues. Here the CDR3 DNA reads TGTGCCAGCAGTTACTCGAGGGCACAGGCAAATTCACCCCTCCACTTT. This gives the protein CASSYSRAQANSPLHF.